These T cell receptor beta chains were read from a single sample in a study of PD-1 blockade in classical Hodgkin lymphoma. Measured with immunoSEQ multiplex PCR; TCRdb has only the in-frame clones, and not every one. This sample yields some 18,000 clones, of which roughly 87% are seen a single time; roughly a quarter belongs to the top ten. The starting material was peripheral blood mononuclear cells (PBMCs), obtained before the second cycle of nivolumab. Receptor source: a human donor with classical Hodgkin lymphoma. Both conserved end residues are part of each CDR3.

TRBV5-1	CASSLDVNKSINQPQHF
TRBV7-6	CASSTPTAGRSTGELFF
TRBV9	CASSVDPGNYGYTF
TRBV5-4	CASSRDIAEAFF
TRBV5-5	CASRSWTPNSPLHF
TRBV30	CAWSVRGDQPQHF
TRBV10-3	CAISDPRETQYF
TRBV6-4	CASSEYGTGETDTQYF
TRBV5-8	CASSRGTESTDTQYF
TRBV5-1	CASSFFQASEKLFF
TRBV9	CASSPDGGRNEQFF
TRBV5-4	CASSLKVQRYGYTF
TRBV11-2	CASSLGRTGYEQYF
TRBV2	CATLTNRKLEQFF
TRBV28	CASTLSGGSYNEQFF
TRBV18	CASSPGTSGGASDEQFF
TRBV11-1	CASSLGRGWNNEQFF
TRBV27	CASRPGGVITGELFF
TRBV7-9	CASSLGVGGYTEAFF
TRBV27	CASSSRGRTDTQYF
TRBV9	CASSGPGLQETQYF
TRBV7-3	CASSPQGFGEQYF
TRBV19	CASSIVPQETQYF
TRBV7-2	CASSLGPSTDTQYF